This TCR beta chain comes out of a study of control samples from healthy donors and cancer patients. V was clipped by 6 bases and J by 5 bases, with 10 bases between them. CDR3 length: 13 amino acids. Germline CDR1 reads MDHEN; CDR2 reads SYDVKM. The protocol was immunoSEQ multiplex PCR, while the TCRdb copy is restricted to in-frame clones and leaves out a portion. The sample yields 45,000 to 65,000 clones, more than 70% seen once. Sequenced: PBMCs. The chain carries TRBV28 and TRBJ1-4, with a weak D call TRBD1 (5 bases). The source is a man in his fifties or sixties with head and neck cancer. CDR3 protein: CASRKGMNEKLFF. Here the CDR3 DNA reads TGTGCCAGCAGAAAGGGGATGAATGAAAAACTGTTTTTT.